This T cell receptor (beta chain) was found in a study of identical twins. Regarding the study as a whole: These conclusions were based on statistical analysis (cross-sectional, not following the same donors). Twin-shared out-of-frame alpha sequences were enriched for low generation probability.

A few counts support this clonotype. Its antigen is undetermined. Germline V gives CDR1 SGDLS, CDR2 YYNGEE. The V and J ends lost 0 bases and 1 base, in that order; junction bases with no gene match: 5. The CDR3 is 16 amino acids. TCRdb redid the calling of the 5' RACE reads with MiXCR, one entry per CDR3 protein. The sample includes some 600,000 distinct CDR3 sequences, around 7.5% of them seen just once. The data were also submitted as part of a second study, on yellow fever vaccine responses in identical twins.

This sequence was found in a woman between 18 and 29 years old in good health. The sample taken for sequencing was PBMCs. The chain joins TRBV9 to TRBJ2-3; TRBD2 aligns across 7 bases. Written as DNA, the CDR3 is TGTGCCAGCAGCGTAGGTGGCGGGAGCGGCACAGATACGCAGTATTTT. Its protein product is CASSVGGGSGTDTQYF.